This T cell receptor (beta chain) stems from a study of shared clonotypes between healthy human individuals. Study at large: Three CD4 naive, three CD4 memory, two CD8 naive and one CD8 memory plate were used per donor.

Notes on this clone: What it recognizes is unknown.

Study observations and caveats: Compared with clonotypes that all four donors shared, non-shared clonotypes had lower generation probabilities. Sampling was confined to blood; repertoires within tissues likely differ.

The study enrolled healthy HIV-negative adults without recent acute infections or vaccinations as donors. This CDR3 is built from 15 residues. Unmatched junction bases numbered 1, after V lost 0 bases and J lost 7 bases. The germline V gene encodes CDR1 MNHNY and CDR2 SVGAGI (reference sequence). Assay used: immunoSEQ multiplex PCR; TCRdb lists only in-frame clones, some missing. The data hold roughly 2 million clones, with under 97% observed a single time. This chain uses TRBV6-6 with TRBJ1-4, with 11 bases aligning to TRBD1. The sequencing sample was made of naive CD4+ T cells sorted from blood. As to subset: CD45RA+ positively selected. The sequence was obtained from a man younger than 35 in good health. CDR3 loop: CASSYSGTGGEKLFF. CDR3 bases: TGTGCCAGCAGTTACTCGGGGACAGGGGGTGAAAAACTGTTTTTT.